The entry below gives a single TCR beta chain sequence along with its context. CDR1 is SGHTA and CDR2 is FQGNSA in the germline V gene. The length of the CDR3 is 14 residues. J was trimmed by 8 bases and V by 6 bases; bases with no gene match: 9. This entry comes from a study of blood T cell repertoires in COVID-19. Assay used: immunoSEQ multiplex PCR; TCRdb lists only in-frame clones, some missing. The table has roughly 260,000 clones, about nine tenths seen once. This receptor was identified in a woman in her twenties or thirties with COVID-19, enrolled during active disease. The sample taken for sequencing was peripheral blood. The chain has TRBV7-2 and TRBJ2-2, with TRBD2 identical over 7 bases. DNA for the CDR3: TGTGCCAGCAGATCACTAGCGTATGGGGGGGAGCTGTTTTTT. It specifies CASRSLAYGGELFF.